This TCR beta chain emerged from a study of beta chain features in type 1 diabetes. J lost 1 base, V lost 3 bases, and 6 bases had no gene match. The CDR3 is made up of 15 amino acids. Germline CDR1 is ENHRY and CDR2 is SYGVKD. Every isolated RNA sample was fully reverse transcribed, so sequencing captured expressed TCRB transcripts. Method: immunoSEQ multiplex PCR; TCRdb's copy keeps in-frame clones and lacks some. The table shows 300,000 to 350,000 clones, with about 20% occurring only once. The sample was naive CD4+ T cells from blood. The chain uses TRBV10-3 and TRBJ2-7; TRBD1 aligns across 7 bases. The receptor was derived from a young woman in good health. The CDR3 sequence is CAISDSRDSSYEQYF. DNA for the CDR3: TGTGCCATCAGTGACTCACGGGACAGTTCCTACGAGCAGTACTTC.